This is a list of T cell receptor beta chains from one sample in a study of high-grade serous ovarian cancer treatment subgroups. TCRdb's table, derived via immunoSEQ multiplex PCR, lists solely in-frame clones and lacks some. This sample has under 4,000 clones, with roughly two thirds found just once. Sequenced material: tumor tissue. The receptors come from a human donor with high-grade serous ovarian cancer. CDR3s include the opening cysteine and the closing phenylalanine or tryptophan. Each record gives: D gene, V gene, clone size, J gene, CDR3 protein, CDR3 DNA. A D gene is named only where the DNA matches it firmly. The listing skips clone size in some rows; elsewhere it reads once, few, many or a size class.

D: -
V: TRBV6-1
size: -
J: TRBJ1-1
CDR3: CASSEAGITDTEAFF
DNA: TGTGCCAGCAGTGAAGCGGGTATAACTGACACTGAAGCTTTCTTT

D: -
V: TRBV10-3
size: -
J: TRBJ2-5
CDR3: CAISGGGLEQETQYF
DNA: TGTGCCATCAGCGGCGGCGGGTTGGAGCAAGAGACCCAGTACTTC

D: -
V: TRBV5-8
size: few
J: TRBJ2-5
CDR3: CASSPPGGDGTQYF
DNA: TGTGCCAGCAGCCCCCCCGGGGGCGACGGGACCCAGTACTTC

D: -
V: TRBV30
size: -
J: TRBJ1-4
CDR3: CAWSTLRGEKLFF
DNA: TGTGCCTGGAGTACTTTACGAGGAGAAAAACTGTTTTTT

D: TRBD1
V: TRBV19
size: -
J: TRBJ1-1
CDR3: CASNRGLNTEAFF
DNA: TGTGCCAGTAACAGGGGGCTGAACACTGAAGCTTTCTTT

D: -
V: TRBV6-4
size: -
J: TRBJ2-2
CDR3: CASSDSSVNTGELFF
DNA: TGTGCCAGCAGTGATTCTAGCGTTAACACCGGGGAGCTGTTTTTT

D: TRBD1
V: TRBV5-1
size: -
J: TRBJ1-2
CDR3: CASSLAGGGEGYTF
DNA: TGCGCCAGCAGCTTGGCCGGAGGGGGCGAAGGCTACACCTTC

D: -
V: TRBV25-1
size: few
J: TRBJ1-1
CDR3: CASSEFGGFSDTEAFF
DNA: TGTGCCAGCAGTGAATTTGGTGGCTTCTCCGACACTGAAGCTTTCTTT

D: -
V: TRBV4-2
size: -
J: TRBJ1-1
CDR3: CASSQGQRDEAFF
DNA: TGTGCCAGCAGCCAAGGACAGAGAGATGAAGCTTTCTTT

D: -
V: TRBV5-1
size: -
J: TRBJ1-2
CDR3: CASSPPWEDGYTF
DNA: TGCGCCAGCAGCCCCCCATGGGAAGATGGCTACACCTTC

D: TRBD2
V: TRBV6-4
size: -
J: TRBJ2-1
CDR3: CASSSGDYNEQFF
DNA: TGTGCCAGCTCCAGCGGGGATTACAATGAGCAGTTCTTC

D: -
V: TRBV7-9
size: few
J: TRBJ1-1
CDR3: CASSSSRSPEAFF
DNA: TGTGCCAGCAGCTCTTCCCGATCCCCTGAAGCTTTCTTT

D: -
V: TRBV4-1
size: -
J: TRBJ1-4
CDR3: CASSQEPHRGTKLFF
DNA: TGCGCCAGCAGCCAAGAACCTCATAGGGGCACGAAACTGTTTTTT